This TCR beta chain was captured in a study of blood T cells in healthy people across ages. A second PCR, run for roughly 7 to 11 cycles, used a sample-barcoded 5' primer plus a J-beta primer mix. All samples yielded 3 million or more CDR3-containing paired-end reads. TCRdb reanalysed the 5' RACE reads using MiXCR and keeps one entry per CDR3 protein. The sample has 650,000 to 1,000,000 distinct CDR3 sequences; roughly 40% are singletons. Germline values: CDR1 DFQATT, CDR2 SNEGSKA (reference sequence). Trimming cost V 3 bases and J 7 bases, with 9 bases left between them. This CDR3 has 11 residues. This TCR came from a man aged 18 to 30 in good health. The chain links TRBV20-1 to TRBJ1-2, with D possibly being TRBD1 (5 bases). The sample consisted of blood. The CDR3, as DNA: TGCAGTGCTAGCGGGACGGTTGGCTACACCTTC. Encoded protein: CSASGTVGYTF.